Below are 30 T cell receptor beta chains sequenced from a single sample in a study of blood T cell repertoires in COVID-19 (TCRdb year 2020). The library was prepared using the immunoSEQ multiplex PCR assay. The table was pulled from immuneACCESS by TCRdb, which kept in-frame rearrangements only. Such tables lose some clones; where checked, under half of the loss comes from unresolved V genes, and the rest has no known cause. Across this sample there are approximately 68,000 clones, with about 88% seen only once. The ten largest make up less than 3% of the sample. The specimen was peripheral blood. These receptors all come from a man aged 65 to 85 with active or convalescent COVID-19.

This chain joins TRBV5-1 and TRBJ2-2; 10 bases align to TRBD1. The CDR3 has 15 amino acids. The V gene end was trimmed by 2 bases and the J gene end by 7 bases; junction bases not matched to a gene: 5. Per the germline V gene, CDR1 is SGHRS and CDR2 is YFSETQ. In DNA form, the CDR3 reads TGCGCCAGCAGCTTCAGACAGGGGGCGGACGGGGAGCTGTTTTTT. This codes for CASSFRQGADGELFF.

The rearrangement uses TRBV11-2 and TRBJ1-2; TRBD1 matches 9 bases. The junction had 5 bases not matched to a gene; V was cut back by 2 bases and J by 4 bases. The CDR3 totals 15 residues. Germline V gene sequence: CDR1 SGHAT, CDR2 FQNNGV. The CDR3 sequence is CASSLSRQGVYGYTF. CDR3 bases: TGTGCCAGCAGCTTATCACGACAGGGGGTCTATGGCTACACCTTC.

The chain combines TRBV2 with TRBJ1-5; D ambiguous. The CDR3 loop spans 13 amino acids. V was shortened by 8 bases and J by 3 bases, with 11 bases between the two germline ends. CDR1 is SNHLY, CDR2 FYNNEI, per germline. The CDR3 nucleotides are TGTGCCAGCCTTCGGGGTACCAATCAGCCCCAGCATTTT. Translating gives CASLRGTNQPQHF.

The CDR3 reads CASSPGTGGETQYF. DNA of the CDR3: TGTGCCAGCAGCCCCGGGACAGGGGGAGAGACCCAGTACTTC. The chain combines TRBV7-2 with TRBJ2-5; 11 bases are shared with TRBD1. The CDR3 contains 14 residues. Per the germline V gene, CDR1 is SGHTA and CDR2 is FQGNSA. V gave up 5 bases and J gave up 4 bases; unmatched junction bases: 3.

This clone showed up just once. The chain links TRBV6-6 to TRBJ1-3; 10 bases align to TRBD1. The CDR3 is made up of 16 amino acids. Germline V gene lookup returns CDR1 MNHNY and CDR2 SVGAGI (reference sequence). Trimming cost V 2 bases and J 1 base; bases outside gene matches: 2. DNA for the CDR3: TGTGCCAGCAGTTACGCGGACAGGGGGTCTGGAAACACCATATATTTT. It is translated as CASSYADRGSGNTIYF.

CDR3 DNA: TGTGCCAGCAGCTTGGCAGGCACAGATACGCAGTATTTT. It specifies CASSLAGTDTQYF. This rearrangement joins TRBV5-5 to TRBJ2-3; no clear D. The CDR3 covers 13 residues. Germline V gene lookup returns CDR1 SGHKS and CDR2 YYEKEE (reference sequence). V dropped 0 bases and J dropped 1 base, with 3 bases sitting between them.

This clone was detected a few times. The V call is TRBV7-9, the J call TRBJ1-4; the match to TRBD1 covers 8 bases. Germline values: CDR1 SEHNR, CDR2 FQNEAQ (reference sequence). This CDR3 comprises 16 residues. The V segment lost 5 bases and the J segment 8 bases; nucleotides outside the gene matches: 13. CDR3: CASSRSGGGGGEKLFF. In DNA, the CDR3 is TGTGCCAGCAGCAGGTCAGGGGGCGGTGGCGGAGAAAAACTGTTTTTT.

This chain uses TRBV11-2 with TRBJ2-5; TRBD1 aligns across 7 bases. J gave up 4 bases and V 2 bases, and 1 base lay outside the gene matches. This CDR3 is built from 13 residues. Germline V gene data show CDR1 as SGHAT and CDR2 as FQNNGV. The CDR3 DNA sequence: TGTGCCAGCAGCTTACAGGGGGTAGAGACCCAGTACTTC. It codes for CASSLQGVETQYF.

The chain recombines TRBV29-1 with TRBJ2-7; TRBD1 matches at 7 bases. Trimming cost V 7 bases and J 0 bases; bases outside gene matches: 3. The length of the CDR3 is 12 residues. Germline V gene data show CDR1 as SQVTM and CDR2 as ANQGSEA. CDR3 amino acids: CSGTGDSYEQYF. CDR3 DNA: TGCAGCGGGACAGGAGACTCCTACGAGCAGTACTTC.

V and J are TRBV30 and TRBJ1-2; 9 bases align to TRBD1. The CDR3 runs to 13 residues. In germline, CDR1 is GTSNPN, CDR2 SVGIG (reference sequence). The junction had 5 bases not matched to a gene; V was cut back by 1 base and J by 8 bases. CDR3 loop: CAWSEQGAEGYTF. CDR3 coding DNA: TGTGCCTGGAGTGAACAGGGGGCGGAGGGCTACACCTTC. The variable domain in full, with the rest retrieved from reference TRBV30 and TRBJ1-2, is SQTIHQWPATLVQPVGSPLSLECTVEGTSNPNLYWYRQAAGRGLQLLFYSVGIGQISSEVPQNLSASRPQDRQFILSSKKLLLSDSGFYLCAWSEQGAEGYTFGSGTRLTVV.

This sequence joins TRBV7-9 and TRBJ2-3, with D perhaps matching TRBD1 (6 bases). The CDR3 sequence is 16 residues long. The ends were cut back, 2 bases at V and 2 bases at J, with 14 bases in the middle. From germline, CDR1 is SEHNR and CDR2 FQNEAQ (reference sequence). CDR3 in DNA: TGTGCCAGCAGCTTAAAACAGGGTACCCACACAGATACGCAGTATTTT. This encodes CASSLKQGTHTDTQYF.

The chain is built from TRBV12-3 or TRBV12-4 and TRBJ2-7; D may be TRBD2 (7 bases). The CDR3 length is 13 residues. Trimming shortened V by 5 bases and J by 12 bases, and 20 bases separated the two germline ends. The CDR3 protein is CASSMSENGGRYF. The CDR3 nucleotides are TGTGCCAGCAGTATGTCCGAAAACGGGGGGCGGTACTTC.

The V call is TRBV5-1, the J call TRBJ2-2; D uncertain. This CDR3 is 15 amino acids long. Between the trimmed V and J ends, which lost 5 bases and 4 bases, there was a span of 15 bases. CDR1 SGHRS and CDR2 YFSETQ come from the germline V gene. CDR3 sequence (DNA): TGCGCCAGCAGTTCCCAGGTGGTAAGCACCGGGGAGCTGTTTTTT. It yields the protein CASSSQVVSTGELFF.

V and J are TRBV5-1 and TRBJ1-3; D unclear. CDR3 length equals 13 residues. Germline CDR1 is SGHRS and CDR2 is YFSETQ. V lost 0 bases and J 5 bases, leaving 6 bases between the germline ends. The CDR3 sequence: CASSLDERNTIYF. The CDR3 DNA follows: TGCGCCAGCAGCTTGGATGAGCGAAACACCATATATTTT.

The V and J genes are TRBV14 and TRBJ2-1; possibly TRBD2 for D (6 bases). The V end was cut by 1 base, the J end by 1 base, with 17 bases between. The germline V gene has CDR1 SGHDN and CDR2 FVKESK. The CDR3 runs 18 residues. As DNA, the CDR3 is TGTGCCAGCAGCCAAGCCCTTTGGGGAGGTCCTTCCTACAATGAGCAGTTCTTC. It encodes CASSQALWGGPSYNEQFF.

The genes are TRBV18 and TRBJ1-2; no definite D call. Trimming pared 3 bases from V and 8 bases from J, leaving 13 bases between. CDR1 is KGHSH and CDR2 is LQKENI in the germline V gene. The CDR3 spans 13 residues. The CDR3 protein is CASSPSAGDGYTF. The CDR3 coding sequence is TGTGCCAGCTCACCGTCGGCAGGCGACGGCTACACCTTC.

The chain is built from TRBV6-2 or TRBV6-3 and TRBJ2-3; D perhaps matches TRBD1 (5 bases). Trimming took off 2 bases at V and 4 bases at J, with 22 bases between the two ends. Germline CDR1 is MNHEY and CDR2 is SVGEGT. The CDR3 length is 18 residues. CDR3 protein: CASSYHPWTPWFSDTQYF. In nucleotides, the CDR3 is TGTGCCAGCAGTTACCACCCCTGGACACCCTGGTTTTCAGATACGCAGTATTTT.

V is TRBV19 and J is TRBJ2-7; D is perhaps TRBD1 (6 bases). The length of the CDR3 is 14 residues. The V end lost 4 bases, the J end lost 7 bases, and 17 bases lay between the germline ends. Germline CDR1 LNHDA, CDR2 SQIVND (reference sequence). The CDR3 loop is CASSNRERIGEQYF. CDR3 DNA: TGTGCCAGTAGTAACAGGGAAAGGATAGGGGAGCAGTACTTC.

The rearrangement uses TRBV5-1 and TRBJ2-3; possibly TRBD2 for D (6 bases). This CDR3 contains 14 residues. Germline CDR1 reads SGHRS; CDR2 reads YFSETQ. Trimming pared 5 bases from V and 3 bases from J, leaving 13 bases between. The CDR3 sequence: CASREGPATDTQYF. In DNA, the CDR3 is TGCGCCAGCAGGGAGGGGCCGGCGACAGATACGCAGTATTTT.

Only one count was recorded for this clone. The DNA of the CDR3 is TGCGCCAGCAGCCAAGGAACACTAGGAGTCTCCTACGAGCAGTACTTC. Translation gives CASSQGTLGVSYEQYF. The chain uses TRBV4-1 and TRBJ2-7, with D perhaps TRBD2 (5 bases). The CDR3 consists of 16 residues. The V end was cut by 1 base, the J end by 0 bases, with 13 bases between. The germline V gene has CDR1 MGHRA and CDR2 YSYEKL.

V usage is TRBV19 and J usage is TRBJ1-1, with 10 nucleotides matching TRBD1. V was clipped by 5 bases and J by 11 bases; unmatched bases: 8. The CDR3 has 13 amino acids. CDR1 LNHDA and CDR2 SQIVND come from the germline V gene (reference sequence). The CDR3 protein is CASSPGQGWGAFF. Written as DNA, the CDR3 is TGTGCCAGTAGTCCGGGACAGGGGTGGGGTGCTTTCTTT.

The sample holds a few counts of this clone. Other DNA sequences in this sample translate to the same CDR3. J is TRBJ2-2 and V is TRBV10-3, with D unresolved. CDR1 and CDR2 (germline): ENHRY, SYGVKD. The CDR3 runs 14 residues. Trimming removed 0 bases from V and 4 bases from J, with 6 bases in between. As DNA, the CDR3 is TGTGCCATCAGTGAGTCGCATAGCACCGGGGAGCTGTTTTTT. This codes for CAISESHSTGELFF.

CDR3: CASSIQGMYGYTF. CDR3 coding DNA: TGTGCCAGTAGTATACAGGGGATGTATGGCTACACCTTC. The chain couples TRBV19 to TRBJ1-2; D is possibly TRBD1 (6 bases). The CDR3 has 13 residues. Germline values: CDR1 LNHDA, CDR2 SQIVND (reference sequence). V was cut by 2 bases and J by 5 bases, with 9 bases left in between.

This chain connects TRBV30 to TRBJ1-2, with a possible D match to TRBD1 (6 bases). The CDR3 runs to 12 residues. V was shortened by 4 bases and J by 4 bases, with 10 bases between the two germline ends. CDR1 is GTSNPN and CDR2 is SVGIG in the germline V gene (reference sequence). This CDR3 reads CAWTAGAYGYTF. In DNA, the CDR3 is TGTGCCTGGACCGCGGGGGCCTATGGCTACACCTTC.

The V call is TRBV5-1, the J call TRBJ2-1, with D possibly matching TRBD1 (6 bases). The CDR3 is made up of 15 amino acids. V was shortened by 4 bases and J by 3 bases, with 14 bases between the two germline ends. In germline, CDR1 is SGHRS, CDR2 YFSETQ. In DNA form, the CDR3 reads TGCGCCAGCAGCCCCCCGTCGGACAGCTACAATGAGCAGTTCTTC. Residues: CASSPPSDSYNEQFF.

The V call is TRBV2, the J call TRBJ1-3, with D possibly matching TRBD1 (6 bases). V lost 3 bases, J lost 0 bases, and 9 bases lay in between. The CDR3 sequence is 15 residues long. Germline V gene lookup returns CDR1 SNHLY and CDR2 FYNNEI. CDR3 loop: CASSDRGGSGNTIYF. CDR3 in DNA: TGTGCCAGCAGTGACCGAGGGGGCTCTGGAAACACCATATATTTT.

This sequence joins TRBV6-5 and TRBJ1-6; D is uncertain. The V end lost 6 bases, the J end lost 8 bases, and 8 bases lay between the germline ends. Germline V gene sequence: CDR1 MNHEY, CDR2 SVGAGI. The CDR3 is 12 residues long. The CDR3 DNA reads as TGTGCCAGCAGGCGAGTGGATTCACCCCTCCACTTT. As protein: CASRRVDSPLHF.

The V gene is TRBV28, the J gene TRBJ1-3, with 9 bases identical to TRBD1. Looked up from germline, CDR1 is MDHEN and CDR2 is SYDVKM. With V trimmed by 5 bases and J by 4 bases, 6 bases remained unmatched. The CDR3 spans 15 residues. The CDR3: CASSPDRGTGNTIYF. The CDR3, as DNA: TGTGCCAGCAGTCCTGACAGGGGGACCGGAAACACCATATATTTT.

This chain uses TRBV19 with TRBJ1-1; D is possibly TRBD1 (6 bases). Germline CDR1 reads LNHDA; CDR2 reads SQIVND (reference sequence). V shed 4 bases and J shed 1 base, with 13 bases lying between them. This CDR3 is built from 15 residues. The CDR3, as DNA: TGTGCCAGTAGTACAGAAACAGGGACGAACACTGAAGCTTTCTTT. Amino acid sequence: CASSTETGTNTEAFF.

The chain recombines TRBV28 with TRBJ1-2; D is possibly TRBD1 (6 bases). Germline V gives CDR1 MDHEN, CDR2 SYDVKM. Trimming left V 6 bases short and J 8 bases short, with 13 bases between. There are 12 residues in the CDR3. This CDR3 is CASSYTGLGYTF. CDR3 DNA sequence: TGTGCCAGCAGCTACACAGGGCTCGGCTACACCTTC.